These 31 T cell receptor beta chains were sequenced from one sample in a study of beta chain features in type 1 diabetes. All of the isolated RNA was reverse transcribed, so expressed TCRB transcripts were sequenced. The table came from immunoSEQ multiplex PCR; TCRdb's copy has only in-frame clones and leaves some out. This repertoire shows under 800,000 clones, around 16% found once; its top ten account for 0.07% to 0.095%. The sample comprised naive CD4+ T cells from blood. These receptors all stem from a man aged 18 to 29 in good health.

The chain links TRBV5-1 to TRBJ2-7, with D tentatively TRBD2 (6 bases). CDR3 size: 14 residues. Trimming took 4 bases from V and 4 from J, leaving 15 bases between them. Germline CDR1 SGHRS, CDR2 YFSETQ. The CDR3 region has the DNA TGCGCCAGCAGCCCACGGACTATCGGGTACGAGCAGTACTTC. This sequence encodes CASSPRTIGYEQYF. Looking up the rest from reference TRBV5-1 and TRBJ2-7 gives the full variable domain: KAGVTQTPRYLIKTRGQQVTLSCSPISGHRSVSWYQQTPGQGLQFLFEYFSETQRNKGNFPGRFSGRQFSNSRSEMNVSTLELGDSALYLCASSPRTIGYEQYFGPGTRLTVT.

The chain couples TRBV18 to TRBJ2-3, with 7 bases matching TRBD2. Germline loops: CDR1 KGHSH, CDR2 LQKENI. The CDR3 loop spans 17 amino acids. V gave up 3 bases and J gave up 3 bases; unmatched junction bases: 12. CDR3 coding DNA: TGTGCCAGCTCACCCGTGATTTGGCGGGAGTGGACAGATACGCAGTATTTT. Translated, it gives CASSPVIWREWTDTQYF.

There are a few counts of this clone. This chain joins TRBV7-2 and TRBJ2-5; 7 bases agree with TRBD2. The CDR3 consists of 16 residues. From germline, CDR1 is SGHTA and CDR2 FQGNSA. The junction had 14 bases not matched to a gene; V was cut back by 3 bases and J by 7 bases. The CDR3 loop is CASSFSRGSERGTQYF. The CDR3 region has the DNA TGTGCCAGCAGCTTCTCTCGCGGGAGCGAGAGAGGGACCCAGTACTTC.

A few counts support this clone. The genes are TRBV18 and TRBJ2-7, with D possibly TRBD2 on 5 matching bases. The CDR3 runs to 13 residues. Per the germline V gene, CDR1 is KGHSH and CDR2 is LQKENI. V lost 3 bases, J lost 2 bases, and 8 bases lay in between. CDR3 coding DNA: TGTGCCAGCTCACCGGCGGAGGCCTACGAGCAGTACTTC. Translation gives CASSPAEAYEQYF.

In its sample, this clone was seen a few times. Other DNA sequences from this sample encode an identical CDR3 as well. The chain recombines TRBV6-5 with TRBJ1-5, with D perhaps matching TRBD1 (6 bases). The CDR3 has 13 amino acids. Trimming shortened V by 2 bases and J by 6 bases, and 8 bases separated the two germline ends. The germline V gene has CDR1 MNHEY and CDR2 SVGAGI. The CDR3 loop is CASSYGGGQPQHF. Here the CDR3 DNA reads TGTGCCAGCAGTTACGGGGGCGGTCAGCCCCAGCATTTT.

The gene calls are TRBV29-1 and TRBJ1-1; D gene ambiguous. V lost 5 bases and J lost 0, with 13 bases in between. From germline, CDR1 is SQVTM and CDR2 ANQGSEA. The CDR3 runs 14 residues. The CDR3 DNA reads TGCAGCGTTAAGGAGGGAACAATGAACACTGAAGCTTTCTTT. Translation: CSVKEGTMNTEAFF.

The V call is TRBV28, the J call TRBJ2-4; 8 positions agree with TRBD1. Germline CDR1 reads MDHEN; CDR2 reads SYDVKM. V gave up 4 bases and J gave up 4 bases; unmatched junction bases: 6. The CDR3 is 15 amino acids. CDR3 sequence: CASSSGQGTKNIQYF. The CDR3 nucleotides read TGTGCCAGCAGTTCCGGACAGGGAACTAAAAACATTCAGTACTTC.

This clone has just a few counts. The chain joins TRBV9 to TRBJ2-7; 15 positions match TRBD2. The CDR3 extends over 15 amino acids. Trimming at V came to 0 bases and at J to 6 bases, leaving 1 base not matched to a gene. Germline assignment: CDR1 SGDLS and CDR2 YYNGEE. As DNA, the CDR3 is TGTGCCAGCAGCGTAGGGACTAGCGGGGGGGCCGAGCAGTACTTC. It specifies CASSVGTSGGAEQYF.

This chain links TRBV5-1 with TRBJ2-3; D may be TRBD1 or TRBD2 (5 bases each). CDR1 is SGHRS and CDR2 is YFSETQ in the germline V gene. The CDR3 length is 16 residues. V was clipped by 0 bases and J by 2 bases, with 13 bases between them. The CDR3 here is CASSLVSRGTTDTQYF. CDR3 nucleotide sequence: TGCGCCAGCAGCTTGGTCTCGAGGGGAACCACAGATACGCAGTATTTT.

The rearrangement links TRBV6-5 to TRBJ2-3; D may be TRBD2 (7 bases). V shed 1 base and J shed 3 bases, with 11 bases lying between them. Germline V gene lookup returns CDR1 MNHEY and CDR2 SVGAGI. The CDR3 loop spans 15 amino acids. The CDR3 loop is CASSYYAGATDTQYF. DNA for the CDR3: TGTGCCAGCAGTTACTACGCGGGGGCTACAGATACGCAGTATTTT.

J is TRBJ2-2 and V is TRBV9; tentative D call: TRBD1 (5 bases). This CDR3 is 16 amino acids long. Trimming pared 3 bases from V and 0 bases from J, leaving 12 bases between. Germline values: CDR1 SGDLS, CDR2 YYNGEE. The CDR3 spells CASSAQVTTNTGELFF. As DNA, the CDR3 is TGTGCCAGCAGCGCACAGGTAACAACGAACACCGGGGAGCTGTTTTTT.

In this sample, this clone turned up a few times. The gene calls are TRBV5-4 and TRBJ2-7, with D possibly TRBD2 on 5 matching bases. The V end was cut by 0 bases, the J end by 7 bases, with 17 bases between. Looked up from germline, CDR1 is SGHNT and CDR2 is YYREEE (reference sequence). The CDR3 is made up of 15 amino acids. This CDR3 reads CASSLVAGSFLEQYF. The CDR3 nucleotides read TGTGCCAGCAGCTTGGTGGCGGGTTCCTTTCTGGAGCAGTACTTC.

This clone was picked up a small number of times. V and J are TRBV14 and TRBJ2-7; a possible D gene is TRBD1 (5 bases). CDR1 is SGHDN, CDR2 FVKESK, per germline. The CDR3 runs 16 residues. Deletions cut 4 bases from V and 0 bases from J, with 16 bases between. CDR3 sequence: CASSLLGQGSSYEQYF. The CDR3 nucleotides are TGTGCCAGCAGCCTCCTGGGGCAGGGAAGCTCCTACGAGCAGTACTTC.

The rearrangement links TRBV28 to TRBJ1-5; 7 positions match TRBD1. Germline values: CDR1 MDHEN, CDR2 SYDVKM. This CDR3 is built from 15 residues. The V and J ends lost 5 bases and 3 bases, in that order; junction bases with no gene match: 7. Written as DNA, the CDR3 is TGTGCCAGCAGTCCCCCAGGGGGTATCAATCAGCCCCAGCATTTT. It encodes CASSPPGGINQPQHF.

The chain joins TRBV28 to TRBJ2-2; the D gene is possibly TRBD1 (5 bases). The V end was cut by 2 bases, the J end by 6 bases, with 7 bases between. CDR1 and CDR2 from the germline V gene are MDHEN and SYDVKM. The CDR3 runs 13 residues. CDR3 loop: CASSLGRAGELFF. In DNA, the CDR3 is TGTGCCAGCAGTTTAGGCAGGGCCGGGGAGCTGTTTTTT.

The V and J genes are TRBV4-3 and TRBJ1-5, with D tentatively TRBD1 (5 bases). Trimming stripped 0 bases from V and 2 bases from J, with 14 bases between. Germline-derived CDR1 and CDR2 are LGHNA and YSLEER. This CDR3 is 17 amino acids long. CDR3 in amino acids: CASSQDLVRGGNQPQHF. The CDR3 DNA reads TGCGCCAGCAGCCAAGATTTGGTCCGAGGGGGCAATCAGCCCCAGCATTTT.

With respect to this clone: The sample holds other DNA sequences that translate to the same CDR3. The gene calls are TRBV18 and TRBJ2-6; weak D call: TRBD1 (6 bases). Germline V gives CDR1 KGHSH, CDR2 LQKENI. This CDR3 region has 16 residues. Deletions cut 3 bases from V and 0 bases from J, with 9 bases between. CDR3 DNA sequence: TGTGCCAGCTCACCCCAGGGGAGCTCTGGGGCCAACGTCCTGACTTTC. It translates to CASSPQGSSGANVLTF.

This clone has just one count. V and J are TRBV18 and TRBJ1-5; TRBD1 is a possible D gene (6 bases). Germline V gives CDR1 KGHSH, CDR2 LQKENI. V was trimmed by 6 bases and J by 1 base, leaving 22 bases between them. The CDR3 extends over 18 amino acids. CDR3 protein: CASSLLPAGALSNQPQHF. In DNA form, the CDR3 reads TGTGCCAGCTCCCTCCTTCCGGCGGGGGCCTTGAGCAATCAGCCCCAGCATTTT.

The chain recombines TRBV27 with TRBJ2-4, with D possibly TRBD2 on 5 matching bases. Germline CDR1 MNHEY, CDR2 SMNVEV (reference sequence). The CDR3 has 14 amino acids. Trimming took off 3 bases at V and 3 bases at J, with 9 bases between the two ends. The CDR3 loop is CASSFREHKNIQYF. The CDR3 DNA reads as TGTGCCAGCAGTTTCCGGGAACACAAAAACATTCAGTACTTC.

This clone was detected a few times. The chain has TRBV7-3 and TRBJ2-7; D remains ambiguous. Germline values: CDR1 SGHTA, CDR2 FQGTGA. The CDR3 consists of 13 residues. Trimming shortened V by 5 bases and J by 1 base, and 9 bases separated the two germline ends. The CDR3 sequence: CASSRTPSYEQYF. As DNA, the CDR3 is TGTGCCAGCAGCAGGACGCCGTCCTACGAGCAGTACTTC.

In its sample, this clone was seen a few times. The chain carries TRBV19 and TRBJ1-2; D uncertain. Per germline, CDR1 LNHDA and CDR2 SQIVND (reference sequence). V lost 5 bases and J 4 bases, leaving 14 bases between the germline ends. This CDR3 has 14 amino acids. The CDR3 coding sequence is TGTGCCAGTAGTCGCGGGTCTGCTACCTATGGCTACACCTTC. Its protein product is CASSRGSATYGYTF.

On this clone: Distinct nucleotide sequences in the sample also encode this CDR3. The CDR3 here is CSVRGGRAIAYNEQFF. The CDR3 DNA sequence: TGCAGCGTTCGGGGCGGGAGGGCCATCGCCTACAATGAGCAGTTCTTC. V and J are TRBV29-1 and TRBJ2-1, with 9 positions matching TRBD2. J was trimmed by 2 bases and V by 5 bases; bases with no gene match: 10. This CDR3 is built from 16 residues. Per germline, CDR1 SQVTM and CDR2 ANQGSEA.

The sample holds a few counts of this clone. The sample has other DNA sequences that encode this CDR3 too. The V call is TRBV7-2, the J call TRBJ1-2; D unresolved. V lost 0 bases and J 4 bases, leaving 3 bases between the germline ends. CDR1 and CDR2 (germline): SGHTA, FQGNSA. The CDR3 totals 12 residues. CDR3 nucleotides: TGTGCCAGCAGCTTAGCGGTCTATGGCTACACCTTC. This sequence encodes CASSLAVYGYTF.

The chain recombines TRBV23-1 with TRBJ2-3; 7 bases line up with TRBD1. TRBV23-1 falls under the ORF class, with uncertain function. The ends lost 2 bases at V and 5 bases at J; junction bases unmatched: 10. There are 16 residues in the CDR3. In DNA form, the CDR3 reads TGCGCCAGCAGTCAAAGGTCAACAGGGGCCTTAGATACGCAGTATTTT. Protein product: CASSQRSTGALDTQYF.

Only a few counts were recorded for this clone. The chain recombines TRBV27 with TRBJ2-3, with 14 bases fitting TRBD2. The CDR3 spans 17 residues. Germline-derived CDR1 and CDR2 are MNHEY and SMNVEV (reference sequence). V was clipped by 7 bases and J by 6 bases; unmatched bases: 12. Here the CDR3 reads CASTRQGLAGEADTQYF. The CDR3 bases are TGTGCCAGCACCCGCCAGGGACTAGCGGGAGAGGCTGATACGCAGTATTTT.

This clone was counted between two and nine times. J is TRBJ1-3 and V is TRBV2; D ambiguous. The CDR3 length is 16 residues. V was clipped by 0 bases and J by 0 bases, with 9 bases between them. Germline V lookup: CDR1 SNHLY, CDR2 FYNNEI. CDR3 coding DNA: TGTGCCAGCAGTGAAGCCCCTTTCCTCTCTGGAAACACCATATATTTT. Its protein product is CASSEAPFLSGNTIYF.

This clone was seen a few times. The chain combines TRBV10-3 with TRBJ2-7; the match to TRBD2 covers 10 bases. This CDR3 is 15 amino acids long. CDR1 is ENHRY and CDR2 is SYGVKD in the germline V gene. V lost 0 bases, J lost 6 bases, and 5 bases stayed unmatched. CDR3 region: CAISESSGRPTEQYF. CDR3 DNA: TGTGCCATCAGTGAGTCTAGCGGGAGGCCGACCGAGCAGTACTTC.

The gene calls are TRBV5-1 and TRBJ2-7, with TRBD1 matching over 8 bases. Germline CDR1 SGHRS, CDR2 YFSETQ. This CDR3 region has 16 residues. Unmatched junction bases numbered 13, after V lost 4 bases and J lost 4 bases. The CDR3 is CASSILPGQVPYEQYF. CDR3 DNA sequence: TGCGCCAGCAGCATTCTTCCGGGACAGGTTCCTTACGAGCAGTACTTC.

The chain carries TRBV7-2 and TRBJ2-7; D tentatively fits TRBD1 or TRBD2 (5 bases each). V gave up 5 bases and J gave up 5 bases, with 22 bases separating them. The CDR3 loop spans 16 amino acids. Germline V gene sequence: CDR1 SGHTA, CDR2 FQGNSA. CDR3 DNA: TGTGCCAGCAGCCCTAGTTACCCCCTCCGGGGACACGAGCAGTACTTC. This codes for CASSPSYPLRGHEQYF.

With respect to this clone: At the DNA level, this CDR3 is encoded by other sequences in the same sample as well. This chain links TRBV4-3 with TRBJ2-3; D unclear. The V and J ends lost 0 bases and 1 base respectively, with 5 bases between them. The CDR3 is 14 residues long. The germline CDR1 and CDR2 sequences are LGHNA and YSLEER. This CDR3 is CASSQDSRTDTQYF. The CDR3 nucleotides read TGCGCCAGCAGCCAAGATAGTCGCACAGATACGCAGTATTTT.

This clone was seen only a few times. The chain carries TRBV5-1 and TRBJ1-1; a weak D match, TRBD1 (5 bases). The V and J ends lost 3 bases and 5 bases respectively, with 11 bases between them. From germline, CDR1 is SGHRS and CDR2 YFSETQ. The CDR3 loop spans 13 amino acids. CDR3 sequence reads: CASSSGGVTEAFF. For the CDR3, the DNA is TGCGCCAGCAGCTCCGGAGGGGTGACTGAAGCTTTCTTT.